The clone carrying this TCR beta chain was seen ten or more times. Its target is unknown. For the diagnoses, clinical symptoms, serum thyroxine and TRAb, thyroid ultrasound and orbital computed tomography were used. The record originates from a study of T cells in Graves' hyperthyroidism and ophthalmopathy. Study results and caveats: Most expanded thyroid clonotypes above 0.001 recurred in blood.

Germline V lookup: CDR1 LGHDT, CDR2 YNNKEL (reference sequence). The CDR3 length is 13 residues. With 1 base removed from V and 10 bases from J, the gap between germline ends came to 12 bases. Amplification targeted TCR beta CDR3 regions from RNA transcripts. First-round RT-PCR with HTBI primers amplified the TCR CDR3 region. Each CDR3 protein is one row after TCRdb ran MiXCR on the multiplex PCR reads. The sample has 460,000 or so distinct CDR3 sequences, approximately 15% seen once. The sequencing sample was made of blood. The genes are TRBV3-1 and TRBJ2-3; the D is unclear. This TCR was sampled from a woman in her late teens or twenties with Graves' hyperthyroidism. CDR3 region: CASSQGLYRPQYF. The CDR3 bases are TGTGCCAGCAGCCAAGGCCTCTACCGTCCGCAGTATTTT.